The 32 T cell receptor beta chains given below trace back to one sample, sequenced in a study of T cell repertoires in cytomegalovirus infection. Antigens of these TCRs are unknown. TCRdb re-analysed the reads in MiXCR, keeping a single row per CDR3 protein. Of 680,000 or so distinct CDR3 sequences listed, roughly 33% are singletons. Material: cultured PBMCs, obtained from culture after CMV antigen stimulation. These TCRs come from a human donor in good health (CMV status not recorded). Some clones in this sample may be carry-over from other donors' samples.

The table lists this clonotype with a few counts. The genes are TRBV12-3 or TRBV12-4 and TRBJ2-3; 14 nucleotides align to TRBD2. V lost 5 bases and J lost 2; bases outside the gene matches: 12. The CDR3 totals 19 residues. The CDR3, as DNA: TGTGCCAGCAGTCAATACCGCCCGACTAGCGGGGGGGTCACAGATACGCAGTATTTT. Protein: CASSQYRPTSGGVTDTQYF.

This clonotype has a handful of counts. The V call is TRBV4-1, the J call TRBJ1-1, with a tentative D call TRBD1 (5 bases). V lost 0 bases and J 0 bases, leaving 8 bases between the germline ends. Germline V gene lookup returns CDR1 MGHRA and CDR2 YSYEKL. This CDR3 has 15 amino acids. The CDR3 DNA reads as TGCGCCAGCAGCCAAGAGCCAGGGATGAACACTGAAGCTTTCTTT. Translated: CASSQEPGMNTEAFF.

This rearrangement joins TRBV20-1 to TRBJ2-3; D possibly matches TRBD1 or TRBD2 (7 bases each). Trimming pared 0 bases from V and 0 bases from J, leaving 10 bases between. Germline V gene sequence: CDR1 DFQATT, CDR2 SNEGSKA (reference sequence). The CDR3 has 15 amino acids. The DNA of the CDR3 is TGCAGTGCTAGAGACAGGGGGGGGAGCACAGATACGCAGTATTTT. Its translation is CSARDRGGSTDTQYF.

The chain is built from TRBV7-2 and TRBJ2-7; 9 bases map to TRBD2. The CDR3 has 17 amino acids. Germline CDR1 SGHTA, CDR2 FQGNSA. The V segment lost 3 bases and the J segment 7 bases; nucleotides outside the gene matches: 16. The CDR3 loop reads CASSLRASGVSRGEQYF. The CDR3 nucleotides are TGTGCCAGCAGCTTGCGGGCTAGCGGGGTTTCTCGGGGAGAGCAGTACTTC.

This chain connects TRBV5-1 to TRBJ2-7, with D perhaps matching TRBD1 (5 bases). This CDR3 has 15 amino acids. Per germline, CDR1 SGHRS and CDR2 YFSETQ. V was pared by 3 bases and J by 2 bases, with 15 bases between. This CDR3 reads CASSSAPGRPYEQYF. Here the CDR3 DNA reads TGCGCCAGCAGCTCGGCCCCAGGGCGGCCCTACGAGCAGTACTTC.

This clonotype appeared many times. In DNA form, the CDR3 reads TGTGCCAGCAGTCCACAGGGGGGTTACGAGCAGTACTTC. It specifies CASSPQGGYEQYF. This chain connects TRBV7-2 to TRBJ2-7, with 8 positions matching TRBD1. V lost 6 bases and J lost 4; bases outside the gene matches: 5. The germline CDR1 and CDR2 sequences are SGHTA and FQGNSA. The CDR3 contains 13 residues.

The chain joins TRBV28 to TRBJ1-6; TRBD1 might be the D (5 bases). Looked up from germline, CDR1 is MDHEN and CDR2 is SYDVKM. This CDR3 has 13 amino acids. V was cut by 2 bases and J by 18 bases, with 17 bases left in between. The CDR3 sequence: CASSLGAGAFSHF. The CDR3 DNA reads TGTGCCAGCAGTTTAGGGGCAGGTGCTTTTTCCCACTTT.

The chain uses TRBV7-2 and TRBJ1-3; the D is unclear. The germline CDR1 and CDR2 sequences are SGHTA and FQGNSA. V was pared by 0 bases and J by 8 bases, with 8 bases between. The CDR3 totals 13 residues. In nucleotides, the CDR3 is TGTGCCAGCAGCTTAGCGGGGAGGGACACCATATATTTT. As protein: CASSLAGRDTIYF. Drawing the rest from reference TRBV7-2 and TRBJ1-3, the complete variable domain is GAGVSQSPSNKVTEKGKDVELRCDPISGHTALYWYRQSLGQGLEFLIYFQGNSAPDKSGLPSDRFSAERTGGSVSTLTIQRTQQEDSAVYLCASSLAGRDTIYFGEGSWLTVV.

The chain has TRBV9 and TRBJ2-3, with D tentatively TRBD2 (5 bases). Germline assignment: CDR1 SGDLS and CDR2 YYNGEE. V was shortened by 2 bases and J by 0 bases, with 7 bases between the two germline ends. The CDR3 has 14 residues. CDR3 DNA: TGTGCCAGCAGCGTTGCGGGTAGCACAGATACGCAGTATTTT. This translates into CASSVAGSTDTQYF.

At least ten counts were recorded for this clonotype. The chain links TRBV7-2 to TRBJ2-1; D is perhaps TRBD2 (6 bases). Germline V gene data show CDR1 as SGHTA and CDR2 as FQGNSA. This CDR3 is 15 amino acids long. Trimming left V 2 bases short and J 6 bases short, with 14 bases between. DNA for the CDR3: TGTGCCAGCAGCTTAAGATCCGTGACTAGCAATGAGCAGTTCTTC. This sequence encodes CASSLRSVTSNEQFF.

In its sample, this clonotype was seen a few times. The J gene is TRBJ1-5, the V gene TRBV20-1; 7 bases are shared with TRBD1. There are 17 residues in the CDR3. V trimming: 0 bases; J trimming: 4 bases; junction bases outside the gene matches: 12. Germline lookup yields CDR1 DFQATT and CDR2 SNEGSKA (reference sequence). CDR3 sequence (DNA): TGCAGTGCTAGAGAACACAGGGGTGCGGATGAGAATCAGCCCCAGCATTTT. Protein product: CSAREHRGADENQPQHF.

The V gene is TRBV7-6, the J gene TRBJ1-2; 7 positions agree with TRBD1. The CDR3 has 14 residues. CDR1 is SGHVS and CDR2 is FNYEAQ in the germline V gene. The ends lost 5 bases at V and 2 bases at J; junction bases unmatched: 5. CDR3 protein: CASSVDRANYGYTF. CDR3 bases: TGTGCCAGCAGCGTCGACAGGGCAAACTATGGCTACACCTTC.

This clonotype was counted a few times. This sequence joins TRBV10-3 and TRBJ2-5, with 10 bases identical to TRBD1. The germline V gene encodes CDR1 ENHRY and CDR2 SYGVKD. This CDR3 comprises 14 residues. The J segment lost 5 bases and the V segment lost 6 bases, leaving 6 bases of the junction unmatched. The chain's CDR3 is CAISATGGWETQYF. Here the CDR3 DNA reads TGTGCCATCAGCGCGACAGGGGGCTGGGAGACCCAGTACTTC.

Only a few counts were recorded for this clonotype. The chain couples TRBV5-1 to TRBJ1-5; D ambiguous. V shed 4 bases and J shed 9 bases, with 17 bases lying between them. Germline values: CDR1 SGHRS, CDR2 YFSETQ. This CDR3 comprises 14 residues. CDR3 in DNA: TGCGCCAGCAGCATAGTTTCGGGGTGGGGGCCCCAGCATTTT. It specifies CASSIVSGWGPQHF.

In its sample, this clonotype was seen a few times. V is TRBV29-1 and J is TRBJ2-7; the D is unclear. This CDR3 spans 13 amino acids. The germline V gene encodes CDR1 SQVTM and CDR2 ANQGSEA. Deletions cut 8 bases from V and 3 bases from J, with 17 bases between. CDR3 sequence: CSPKREVGYEQYF. The CDR3 nucleotides are TGCAGCCCAAAACGTGAGGTGGGCTACGAGCAGTACTTC.

This chain uses TRBV7-9 with TRBJ2-7; TRBD1 is a possible D gene (5 bases). CDR1 is SEHNR and CDR2 is FQNEAQ in the germline V gene (reference sequence). The CDR3 has 14 residues. The ends were cut back, 2 bases at V and 5 bases at J, with 13 bases in the middle. Here the CDR3 DNA reads TGTGCCAGCAGCTTAACGCAGGGTGTAGACGAGCAGTACTTC. Amino acid sequence: CASSLTQGVDEQYF.

The sample holds a few counts of this clonotype. The chain has TRBV27 and TRBJ1-2; TRBD1 might be the D (5 bases). The CDR3 runs to 14 residues. Trimming shortened V by 2 bases and J by 4 bases, and 11 bases separated the two germline ends. Per germline, CDR1 MNHEY and CDR2 SMNVEV (reference sequence). CDR3 coding DNA: TGTGCCAGCAGTTTAAAAGGGGCGCCCTATGGCTACACCTTC. This sequence encodes CASSLKGAPYGYTF.

This chain joins TRBV6-1 and TRBJ2-3; D could derive from TRBD1 or TRBD2 (5 bases each). This CDR3 has 16 amino acids. The V gene lost 5 bases and the J gene lost 2 bases, with 17 bases spanning the gap. Germline CDR1 and CDR2: MNHNS and SASEGT. CDR3 protein: CASSSGTKFNTDTQYF. Here the CDR3 DNA reads TGTGCCAGCAGTTCCGGGACCAAATTTAACACAGATACGCAGTATTTT.

The chain couples TRBV18 to TRBJ2-4; D uncertain. This CDR3 contains 14 residues. V lost 1 base, J lost 10 bases, and 14 bases lay in between. The germline V gene has CDR1 KGHSH and CDR2 LQKENI. CDR3: CASSPRAQERIQYF. The CDR3 DNA follows: TGTGCCAGCTCACCACGGGCTCAAGAGAGGATTCAGTACTTC.

The DNA for the CDR3 is TGTGCCAGTGGAAAAACTAGCGGGGGTGTCGCTAGCACAGATACGCAGTATTTT. The encoded protein is CASGKTSGGVASTDTQYF. This sequence joins TRBV12-3 or TRBV12-4 and TRBJ2-3, with 11 bases matching TRBD2. The V and J ends lost 9 bases and 0 bases, in that order; junction bases with no gene match: 14. The CDR3 is 18 amino acids.

The chain combines TRBV7-4 with TRBJ2-4; D possibly corresponds to TRBD1 (6 bases). The CDR3 length is 15 residues. The V gene's germline CDR1 is SGHVT and CDR2 SQSDAQ. Trimming removed 5 bases from V and 8 bases from J, with 19 bases in between. Here the CDR3 reads CASSTQGIESHIQYF. CDR3 sequence (DNA): TGTGCCAGCAGCACTCAGGGGATAGAGTCACACATTCAGTACTTC.

This chain joins TRBV2 and TRBJ2-3, with a possible D match to TRBD1 (5 bases). Looked up from germline, CDR1 is SNHLY and CDR2 is FYNNEI. This CDR3 comprises 13 residues. The V and J ends lost 7 bases and 1 base respectively, with 9 bases between them. The CDR3 spells CASNGAGTDTQYF. CDR3 in DNA: TGTGCCAGCAATGGGGCTGGCACAGATACGCAGTATTTT.

The chain joins TRBV7-9 to TRBJ1-1; unclear D gene. The CDR3 loop spans 14 amino acids. Per germline, CDR1 SEHNR and CDR2 FQNEAQ (reference sequence). Trimming pared 5 bases from V and 4 bases from J, leaving 14 bases between. CDR3 amino acids: CASSPQRSATEAFF. The CDR3 region has the DNA TGTGCCAGCAGCCCACAGCGGTCTGCCACTGAAGCTTTCTTT.

V gene TRBV20-1 combines with J gene TRBJ1-1; unclear D gene. The CDR3 has 14 amino acids. CDR1 and CDR2 from the germline V gene are DFQATT and SNEGSKA (reference sequence). V dropped 0 bases and J dropped 7 bases, with 15 bases sitting between them. The CDR3, as DNA: TGCAGTGCTAGAGACAGTGTGGGGTTCAATGAAGCTTTCTTT. This sequence encodes CSARDSVGFNEAFF.

This clonotype was recorded a few times. V and J are TRBV12-3 or TRBV12-4 and TRBJ2-2, with 10 nucleotides matching TRBD2. After removal of 6 bases from V and 1 base from J, the junction contained 5 bases not matched to a gene. This CDR3 has 16 residues. CDR3 protein: CASRQRGGLNTGELFF. The CDR3 DNA follows: TGTGCCAGCAGGCAGCGGGGGGGCCTGAACACCGGGGAGCTGTTTTTT.

This clonotype was seen a handful of times. The chain recombines TRBV7-8 with TRBJ2-3; D is uncertain. Germline V gives CDR1 SGHVS, CDR2 FQNEAQ. There are 12 residues in the CDR3. V lost 5 bases, J lost 10 bases, and 13 bases lay in between. Here the CDR3 DNA reads TGTGCCAGCAGCCGTACCGCCCGCTCGCAGTATTTT. As protein: CASSRTARSQYF.

V and J are TRBV4-2 and TRBJ1-3, with 9 nucleotides matching TRBD1. Germline lookup yields CDR1 LGHNA and CDR2 YNFKEQ. With 6 bases clipped from V and 3 bases from J, the junction kept 6 bases outside the gene matches. The CDR3 totals 15 residues. The CDR3 sequence is CASSPDRGDGNTIYF. CDR3 DNA sequence: TGTGCCAGCAGTCCGGACAGGGGAGATGGAAACACCATATATTTT.

This clonotype has only a few counts. The V gene is TRBV7-2, the J gene TRBJ1-1; weak D call: TRBD1 (5 bases). The CDR3 is made up of 14 amino acids. Germline V gives CDR1 SGHTA, CDR2 FQGNSA. Between the trimmed V and J ends, which lost 7 bases and 2 bases, there was a span of 14 bases. CDR3 protein: CASTLGVINTEAFF. CDR3 nucleotides: TGTGCCAGCACCCTGGGGGTCATCAACACTGAAGCTTTCTTT. The whole variable domain, remainder taken from reference TRBV7-2 and TRBJ1-1, is GAGVSQSPSNKVTEKGKDVELRCDPISGHTALYWYRQSLGQGLEFLIYFQGNSAPDKSGLPSDRFSAERTGGSVSTLTIQRTQQEDSAVYLCASTLGVINTEAFFGQGTRLTVV.

The chain joins TRBV4-1 to TRBJ2-1, with TRBD2 matching over 9 bases. The CDR3 has 16 residues. Trimming removed 1 base from V and 4 bases from J; junction bases left unmatched: 5. The germline V gene has CDR1 MGHRA and CDR2 YSYEKL. The CDR3 sequence is CASSQVSGSAYNEQFF. The CDR3 DNA reads as TGCGCCAGCAGCCAAGTTAGCGGGAGCGCTTACAATGAGCAGTTCTTC.

This clonotype was counted a few times. The CDR3 nucleotides read TGTGCCAGCAGCTTTCTCCCATCCGGGGAGCTGTTTTTT. This sequence encodes CASSFLPSGELFF. The J gene is TRBJ2-2, the V gene TRBV7-2; D ambiguous. V lost 3 bases and J 6 bases, leaving 8 bases between the germline ends. Germline CDR1 is SGHTA and CDR2 is FQGNSA. The length of the CDR3 is 13 residues.

The chain uses TRBV5-6 and TRBJ2-1; no clear D. Trimming pared 2 bases from V and 10 bases from J, leaving 19 bases between. The CDR3 sequence is 15 residues long. CDR1 is SGHDT, CDR2 YYEEEE, per germline. CDR3 DNA sequence: TGTGCCAGCAGCTTAATTGGCTCAAGGATTCAGGAGCAGTTCTTC. This codes for CASSLIGSRIQEQFF.

The genes are TRBV20-1 and TRBJ2-7; D unresolved. Trimming shortened V by 0 bases and J by 3 bases, and 15 bases separated the two germline ends. The CDR3 runs to 15 residues. The V gene's germline CDR1 is DFQATT and CDR2 SNEGSKA (reference sequence). This CDR3 is CSARDSGMGLYEQYF. As DNA, the CDR3 is TGCAGTGCTAGAGATAGTGGAATGGGTCTCTACGAGCAGTACTTC.